These 12 T cell receptor beta chains were sequenced from one sample in a study of beta chain features in type 1 diabetes. The sequenced template was cDNA made from the entire isolated RNA. Profiling relied on immunoSEQ multiplex PCR, and the TCRdb table lists in-frame clones only, not all of them. The sample records 450,000 or so clones, over 9.5% being singletons. Sequencing was done on a sample of naive CD4+ T cells from blood. These receptors were taken from a woman aged 18-35 years in good health.

The chain has TRBV7-9 and TRBJ1-1, with no clear D. V lost 0 bases and J lost 7, with 0 bases in between. In germline, CDR1 is SEHNR, CDR2 FQNEAQ (reference sequence). The CDR3 is 10 amino acids. As DNA, the CDR3 is TGTGCCAGCAGCTTAGCTGAAGCTTTCTTT. The encoded protein is CASSLAEAFF.

This clone has a handful of counts. The rearrangement uses TRBV7-9 and TRBJ2-1; 7 bases are a match to TRBD1. The V gene's germline CDR1 is SEHNR and CDR2 FQNEAQ (reference sequence). The CDR3 is made up of 15 amino acids. The V segment lost 5 bases and the J segment 4 bases; nucleotides outside the gene matches: 8. The CDR3 loop reads CASSPDRARYNEQFF. CDR3 DNA sequence: TGTGCCAGCAGCCCTGACAGGGCCCGATACAATGAGCAGTTCTTC.

The table lists this clone with a few counts. The genes are TRBV28 and TRBJ2-4; D is unclear. This CDR3 has 11 amino acids. The V end was cut by 11 bases, the J end by 5 bases, with 10 bases between. CDR1 and CDR2 (germline): MDHEN, SYDVKM. The CDR3 is CAASWENIQYF. CDR3 sequence (DNA): TGTGCCGCCTCTTGGGAAAACATTCAGTACTTC.

The chain carries TRBV12-5 and TRBJ2-3; the D is unclear. The germline V gene encodes CDR1 LGHNT and CDR2 FRNRAP. CDR3 size: 17 residues. Trimming pared 0 bases from V and 4 bases from J, leaving 17 bases between. The CDR3 protein is CASGLVSRFGTADTQYF. DNA for the CDR3: TGTGCTAGTGGTTTGGTCTCCCGATTCGGTACGGCAGATACGCAGTATTTT.

V is TRBV6-6 and J is TRBJ2-5, with unresolved D. With 5 bases removed from V and 0 bases from J, the gap between germline ends came to 7 bases. Germline V gene sequence: CDR1 MNHNY, CDR2 SVGAGI (reference sequence). The CDR3 is 13 residues long. CDR3 residues: CASSRHNQETQYF. The CDR3 nucleotides read TGTGCCAGCAGTAGGCACAACCAAGAGACCCAGTACTTC.

This clone turned up a few times. The junction departs from the called germline gene at one end, perhaps through a read error. The CDR3 nucleotides are TGTGCCAGCAACTTAGCGAGCTTGTCCTACAATGAGCAGTTCTTC. Protein product: CASNLASLSYNEQFF. The chain has TRBV7-9 and TRBJ2-1; D is possibly TRBD2 (5 bases). Germline CDR1 is SEHNR and CDR2 is FQNEAQ (reference sequence). This CDR3 region has 15 residues.

There are a few counts of this clone. Other DNA sequences in the same sample also yield this CDR3. The chain joins TRBV7-3 to TRBJ2-3, with 11 positions matching TRBD2. The CDR3 covers 14 residues. The V gene's germline CDR1 is SGHTA and CDR2 FQGTGA. After removal of 3 bases from V and 4 bases from J, the junction contained 0 bases not matched to a gene. CDR3 amino acids: CASSLGLAADTQYF. The CDR3 coding sequence is TGTGCCAGCAGCTTGGGACTAGCGGCAGATACGCAGTATTTT.

About this clone: At one boundary the junction diverges from the germline segment, which might be a read error. V is TRBV9 and J is TRBJ2-3; TRBD2 matches at 10 bases. Germline CDR1 SGDLS, CDR2 YYNGEE. There are 18 residues in the CDR3. DNA of the CDR3: TGTGCCTGCAGCGTAGGTGCTAGCGGGGGCCTTAGCACAGATACGCAGTATTTT. Translating it yields CACSVGASGGLSTDTQYF.

This rearrangement joins TRBV6-4 to TRBJ2-5; D is perhaps TRBD2 (5 bases). The CDR3 totals 13 residues. Per the germline V gene, CDR1 is MRHNA and CDR2 is SNTAGT. The V end was cut by 5 bases, the J end by 5 bases, with 12 bases between. The CDR3 is CASSTTPGETQYF. The CDR3 DNA follows: TGTGCCAGCAGTACCACCCCGGGGGAGACCCAGTACTTC.

This clone was counted only a few times. The V and J genes are TRBV19 and TRBJ1-2; the D is unclear. V lost 3 bases, J lost 7 bases, and 21 bases lay in between. The CDR3 loop spans 16 amino acids. Looked up from germline, CDR1 is LNHDA and CDR2 is SQIVND (reference sequence). This chain's CDR3 is CASSIRMFPGEGGYTF. CDR3 sequence (DNA): TGTGCCAGTAGTATTAGAATGTTCCCAGGCGAAGGTGGCTACACCTTC.

This clone was picked up a small number of times. CDR3 coding DNA: TGTGCCAGCAGCTTAAGACAGGGAGATCAGCCCCAGCATTTT. Amino acids: CASSLRQGDQPQHF. The chain couples TRBV7-2 to TRBJ1-5; 7 bases match TRBD1. Germline-derived CDR1 and CDR2 are SGHTA and FQGNSA. V was pared by 2 bases and J by 5 bases, with 3 bases of the junction left unmatched. The length of the CDR3 is 14 residues.

The chain carries TRBV5-6 and TRBJ2-3, with D possibly TRBD1 on 6 matching bases. V was pared by 1 base and J by 1 base, with 10 bases between. CDR3 length: 15 amino acids. The germline gives CDR1 SGHDT, CDR2 YYEEEE. The CDR3, as DNA: TGTGCCAGCAGCTTGACGGCAGGGGGCACAGATACGCAGTATTTT. This codes for CASSLTAGGTDTQYF.